What follows describes a single T cell receptor beta chain. What antigen it recognizes has not been identified. Per-base qualities were not stored, and no clone one base away is much larger. This entry belongs to a study of blood T cell repertoires in COVID-19 (dated by TCRdb to the early 2020s). As for the study more broadly: Collaborator samples came from the United States, Italy and Spain and covered acute and convalescent phases of COVID-19. The prospective study material was composed of cDNA or gDNA derived from T cells, B-cell-depleted T cells, or PBMCs. Subjects who had been exposed to COVID-19, were actively infected with it, or had recovered from it provided the deeply sampled blood TCRbeta repertoires that made up the dataset. The repertoires were released in a freely available public database meant as a resource for research on the immune response to SARS-CoV-2. The samples were drawn from the first 160 participants of the ongoing ImmuneRACE study and from about 1,200 subjects provided by 6 global collaborators. The sample metadata nearly always contained a de-identified subject ID, COVID-19 status, age in years and sex. Where available, HLA class I and class II types were obtained from metadata supplied by the sample provider rather than from assay-based typing. Summary of the overall study and its limitations: Clinical and demographic metadata were provided uncurated, with the amount varying by source and participant.

The immunoSEQ Assay, a bias-controlled multiplex PCR, was used to amplify TCRbeta CDR3 regions from genomic DNA. As for the authors' bioinformatics: Nucleated cell counts per sample were estimated from amplification of reference gene primers within the assay. To quantify the absolute abundance of each unique TCRbeta CDR3 rearrangement, sequence reads were collapsed and filtered. For each sample, productive Simpson clonality was calculated as the square root of Simpson's diversity index over productive rearrangements. This immuneACCESS table, as held by TCRdb, lists in-frame sequences with V and J called but not all clones. Of the missing ones, under half trace to an unresolved V gene in checked studies; the others have no known cause. V, J and clone size derive from that table, while D and trimming were established from the DNA sequence. This sample lists around 98,000 clones; 82% were detected once. Under 13% of the sample lies in the top ten.

Via the germline V gene (reference sequence), CDR1 is SEHNR and CDR2 FQNEAQ. The CDR3 measures 11 amino acids from cysteine to phenylalanine. Kept here is only the CDR3 DNA, which spans 33 bases and is read in frame from base 1. V and J lose 5 bases and 7 bases, and a span of 6 bases separates them. Collaborating institutions collected whole blood in K2EDTA tubes following their own protocols. For TCRbeta analysis, collaborators shipped samples in one of three forms: frozen whole blood, isolated PBMCs, or DNA extracted from either of those sample types. This TCR was sampled from a man in his 70s with active or convalescent COVID-19. Sequenced: peripheral blood. The chain uses TRBV7-9 and TRBJ2-1, with the D gene uncertain. The sequenced DNA is TGTGCCAGCAGCCCGGTAAATGAGCAGTTCTTC. This codes for CASSPVNEQFF.